One sample yielded the 32 T cell receptor beta chains listed below, sequenced in a study of T cell responses to AZD1222 COVID-19 vaccine (dated by TCRdb to the early 2020s). The library was built by means of the immunoSEQ multiplex PCR assay. What TCRdb holds here is the immuneACCESS table cut down to in-frame rearrangements. Part of the clones is not present; checked against another copy, under half of the missing clones reflect an unresolved V gene, and the others are unexplained. In all, the sample holds tens of thousands of clones, and approximately 90% of those were seen once. The ten largest clonotypes hold approximately 5% of the sample. The time point label corresponds to: about 28 days (+/-7) after the second vaccine dose. The specimen was peripheral blood, collected 28 days after the second AZD1222 dose. These receptors originate from an adult who received the AZD1222 COVID-19 vaccine.

The rearrangement uses TRBV2 and TRBJ2-5; D possibly uses TRBD1 or TRBD2 (6 bases each). V lost 7 bases to trimming and J lost 4 bases, with 16 bases between them. This CDR3 has 14 amino acids. CDR1 and CDR2 (germline): SNHLY, FYNNEI. The CDR3 sequence is CASKGGVIGETQYF. The DNA of the CDR3 is TGTGCCAGCAAGGGGGGCGTGATCGGAGAGACCCAGTACTTC.

This rearrangement joins TRBV5-1 to TRBJ1-2; D call uncertain. Trimming removed 5 bases at V and 0 bases at J, with 11 bases between. Looked up from germline, CDR1 is SGHRS and CDR2 is YFSETQ. This CDR3 is 14 amino acids long. CDR3 DNA: TGCGCCAGCAGACCCCAGGAGTCTAACTATGGCTACACCTTC. Translation gives CASRPQESNYGYTF. The full variable domain, its missing parts supplied by reference TRBV5-1 and TRBJ1-2, is KAGVTQTPRYLIKTRGQQVTLSCSPISGHRSVSWYQQTPGQGLQFLFEYFSETQRNKGNFPGRFSGRQFSNSRSEMNVSTLELGDSALYLCASRPQESNYGYTFGSGTRLTVV.

The J gene is TRBJ1-1, the V gene TRBV30; tentative D call: TRBD1 (5 bases). Trimming removed 3 bases from V and 4 bases from J, with 18 bases in between. The germline CDR1 and CDR2 sequences are GTSNPN and SVGIG (reference sequence). The CDR3 loop spans 15 amino acids. The CDR3 coding sequence is TGTGCCTGGAGCCCAAAAACGGGGGGAATCACTGAAGCTTTCTTT. It is translated as CAWSPKTGGITEAFF.

V and J are TRBV20-1 and TRBJ1-1, with a weak D call TRBD1 (5 bases). The V end was cut by 7 bases, the J end by 6 bases, with 12 bases between. The CDR3 loop spans 11 amino acids. Germline CDR1 and CDR2: DFQATT and SNEGSKA (reference sequence). The CDR3 sequence is CSGTQGAEAFF. CDR3 nucleotides: TGCAGTGGGACCCAGGGAGCTGAAGCTTTCTTT.

This chain connects TRBV5-4 to TRBJ2-1, with 7 positions matching TRBD1. The CDR3 covers 14 residues. The germline V gene has CDR1 SGHNT and CDR2 YYREEE (reference sequence). J was trimmed by 8 bases and V by 1 base; bases with no gene match: 6. In DNA form, the CDR3 reads TGTGCCAGCAGCTTGTTTGTTCAGGGGGATGAGCAGTTCTTC. As protein: CASSLFVQGDEQFF.

The chain combines TRBV5-1 with TRBJ1-1, with D perhaps TRBD1 (6 bases). Germline V gene lookup returns CDR1 SGHRS and CDR2 YFSETQ. The CDR3 length is 15 residues. Trimming left V 5 bases short and J 0 bases short, with 14 bases between. CDR3 sequence reads: CASRVGTSMNTEAFF. CDR3 DNA sequence: TGCGCCAGCAGGGTAGGGACATCAATGAACACTGAAGCTTTCTTT.

To note about this clone: This sample includes further DNA sequences coding for the same CDR3. This chain links TRBV13 with TRBJ2-3; D gene uncertain. V lost 0 bases and J 5 bases, leaving 9 bases between the germline ends. The CDR3 totals 14 residues. CDR1 is PRHDT and CDR2 is FYEKMQ in the germline V gene (reference sequence). CDR3 loop: CASSLGPTGDTQYF. Written as DNA, the CDR3 is TGTGCCAGCAGCTTAGGCCCCACCGGAGATACGCAGTATTTT.

The CDR3 bases are TGTGCCAGCAGCGTACAGGGAGGGGAGACCCAGTACTTC. This sequence encodes CASSVQGGETQYF. The chain employs TRBV9 and TRBJ2-5; 7 bases match TRBD2. The CDR3 runs 13 residues. Germline values: CDR1 SGDLS, CDR2 YYNGEE. Unmatched junction bases numbered 2, after V lost 1 base and J lost 5 bases. Drawing the rest from reference TRBV9 and TRBJ2-5, the complete variable domain is DSGVTQTPKHLITATGQRVTLRCSPRSGDLSVYWYQQSLDQGLQFLIQYYNGEERAKGNILERFSAQQFPDLHSELNLSSLELGDSALYFCASSVQGGETQYFGPGTRLLVL.

This rearrangement joins TRBV25-1 to TRBJ1-3; no reliable D call. The CDR3 totals 15 residues. Germline CDR1 MGHDK, CDR2 SYGVNS. Trimming pared 3 bases from V and 1 base from J, leaving 10 bases between. CDR3 residues: CASSDAVGSGNTIYF. CDR3 DNA: TGTGCCAGCAGTGATGCGGTAGGGTCTGGAAACACCATATATTTT. Full variable domain (rest looked up from reference TRBV25-1 and TRBJ1-3): EADIYQTPRYLVIGTGKKITLECSQTMGHDKMYWYQQDPGMELHLIHYSYGVNSTEKGDLSSESTVSRIRTEHFPLTLESARPSHTSQYLCASSDAVGSGNTIYFGEGSWLTVV.

The rearrangement uses TRBV27 and TRBJ2-3, with 7 bases fitting TRBD1. The trim removed 4 bases at V and 1 base at J, leaving 11 bases unmatched. The CDR3 contains 17 residues. Looked up from germline, CDR1 is MNHEY and CDR2 is SMNVEV (reference sequence). The CDR3 DNA sequence: TGTGCCAGCAGTTCTCGCCTTACAGGGGCCGGCACAGATACGCAGTATTTT. It translates to CASSSRLTGAGTDTQYF.

The CDR3 is CASGPGLAGGNEQFF. Here the CDR3 DNA reads TGTGCTAGTGGTCCGGGACTAGCGGGGGGCAATGAGCAGTTCTTC. The chain joins TRBV12-5 to TRBJ2-1; 15 bases map to TRBD2. The V segment lost 5 bases and the J segment 6 bases; nucleotides outside the gene matches: 2. Germline CDR1 reads LGHNT; CDR2 reads FRNRAP. CDR3 size: 15 residues. Together with reference TRBV12-5 and TRBJ2-1, the CDR3 gives the full variable domain: DARVTQTPRHKVTEMGQEVTMRCQPILGHNTVFWYRQTMMQGLELLAYFRNRAPLDDSGMPKDRFSAEMPDATLATLKIQPSEPRDSAVYFCASGPGLAGGNEQFFGPGTRLTVL.

The chain employs TRBV5-6 and TRBJ1-2; D gene unclear. With 2 bases removed from V and 7 bases from J, the gap between germline ends came to 15 bases. This CDR3 contains 14 residues. Germline values: CDR1 SGHDT, CDR2 YYEEEE. CDR3 coding DNA: TGTGCCAGCAGCTTCACGGGGTACGATTCTGGCTACACCTTC. Protein: CASSFTGYDSGYTF.

On this clone itself: No DNA is shown, since the ends of the CDR3 on it are uncertain; the CDR3 is the one TCRdb lists. CDR3 sequence: CASSFLENQPQHF. The genes are TRBV12-3 or TRBV12-4 and TRBJ1-5. The CDR3 is made up of 13 amino acids, end residues included.

The V and J genes are TRBV28 and TRBJ1-2; maybe TRBD1 (5 bases). This CDR3 has 15 residues. Trimming pared 6 bases from V and 4 bases from J, leaving 18 bases between. In germline, CDR1 is MDHEN, CDR2 SYDVKM. The CDR3 bases are TGTGCCAGCAGGGTGGGGGTAGACCCGGTCTATGGCTACACCTTC. This gives the protein CASRVGVDPVYGYTF.

This chain joins TRBV28 and TRBJ1-2; TRBD1 matches at 8 bases. Per germline, CDR1 MDHEN and CDR2 SYDVKM. V shed 5 bases, J shed 0 bases, and the junction held 8 bases outside the gene matches. The CDR3 covers 16 residues. The chain's CDR3 is CASSPEQGGANYGYTF. The DNA of the CDR3 is TGTGCCAGCAGTCCCGAACAGGGGGGAGCTAACTATGGCTACACCTTC.

The chain joins TRBV9 to TRBJ1-1; D remains ambiguous. The CDR3 sequence is 14 residues long. The germline V gene encodes CDR1 SGDLS and CDR2 YYNGEE. V was cut by 8 bases and J by 4 bases, with 18 bases left in between. The DNA of the CDR3 is TGTGCCAGACAGCAGATGGAGGAGCCCACTGAAGCTTTCTTT. Its translation is CARQQMEEPTEAFF.

The chain carries TRBV30 and TRBJ2-7, with 8 bases lining up with TRBD1. The V gene end was trimmed by 1 base and the J gene end by 0 bases; junction bases not matched to a gene: 5. The CDR3 loop spans 15 amino acids. CDR1 and CDR2 (germline): GTSNPN, SVGIG (reference sequence). The CDR3 DNA is TGTGCCTGGAGTGGAGGGACAGGTGGCTCCTACGAGCAGTACTTC. This translates into CAWSGGTGGSYEQYF.

The chain recombines TRBV3-1 (or the pseudogene TRBV3-2) with TRBJ1-4; the D gene is possibly TRBD1 (5 bases). The germline V gene has CDR1 LGHDT and CDR2 YNNKEL (reference sequence). Between the trimmed V and J ends, which lost 1 base and 8 bases, there was a span of 14 bases. The CDR3 extends over 15 amino acids. The CDR3 bases are TGTGCCAGCAGCCAAGGGCGGGGGTCCGGGGAAAAACTGTTTTTT. Protein: CASSQGRGSGEKLFF.

CDR3 DNA: TGTGCCAGCATTATTGACAGGGGAGGAGGCGAGCAGTACTTC. This codes for CASIIDRGGGEQYF. J is TRBJ2-7 and V is TRBV6-5, with TRBD1 matching 8 bases. The CDR3 has 14 amino acids. V was pared by 7 bases and J by 6 bases, with 11 bases of the junction left unmatched. Per germline, CDR1 MNHEY and CDR2 SVGAGI.

The J gene is TRBJ2-7, the V gene TRBV5-1; no clear D. CDR3 size: 14 residues. The germline CDR1 and CDR2 sequences are SGHRS and YFSETQ. The V end lost 4 bases, the J end lost 3 bases, and 14 bases lay between the germline ends. The CDR3 DNA sequence: TGCGCCAGCAGCACCGACACGAAGATCTACGAGCAGTACTTC. Translating it yields CASSTDTKIYEQYF.

The chain employs TRBV12-3 or TRBV12-4 and TRBJ1-5; D call uncertain. V dropped 3 bases and J dropped 6 bases, with 6 bases sitting between them. This CDR3 contains 12 residues. The CDR3 DNA sequence: TGTGCCAGCAGTTTTGAGGGTCAGCCCCAGCATTTT. Protein sequence: CASSFEGQPQHF.

The chain has TRBV19 and TRBJ2-7; possible D gene TRBD2, 6 bases. Germline V CDR1 and CDR2: LNHDA, SQIVND (reference sequence). Trimming cost V 5 bases and J 6 bases, with 17 bases left between them. The length of the CDR3 is 14 residues. CDR3 DNA sequence: TGTGCCAGTAGTCTCATGGGAGGATTCGGCGAGCAGTACTTC. Translation gives CASSLMGGFGEQYF.

The chain joins TRBV27 to TRBJ1-6; weak D call: TRBD1 (6 bases). The V gene's germline CDR1 is MNHEY and CDR2 SMNVEV (reference sequence). This CDR3 has 14 residues. V lost 2 bases, J lost 7 bases, and 9 bases lay in between. CDR3 bases: TGTGCCAGCAGTTTACGGACAGCCAATTCACCCCTCCACTTT. It specifies CASSLRTANSPLHF.

The chain is built from TRBV10-3 and TRBJ2-3, with 10 bases fitting TRBD1. The CDR3 is 15 residues long. Trimming took 5 bases from V and 4 from J; bases not matched to a gene: 6. Germline V gene sequence: CDR1 ENHRY, CDR2 SYGVKD. CDR3 protein: CAISPGTGEPDTQYF. The CDR3, as DNA: TGTGCCATCAGTCCCGGGACAGGGGAACCAGATACGCAGTATTTT.

The rearrangement uses TRBV18 and TRBJ2-5; TRBD2 matches at 7 bases. Germline CDR1 reads KGHSH; CDR2 reads LQKENI. The trim removed 2 bases at V and 0 bases at J, leaving 9 bases unmatched. CDR3 size: 17 residues. The CDR3: CASSPRLAATYQETQYF. DNA of the CDR3: TGTGCCAGCTCACCAAGGCTAGCGGCTACTTACCAAGAGACCCAGTACTTC.

This chain links TRBV27 with TRBJ1-2; 10 bases are a match to TRBD1. CDR1 and CDR2 (germline): MNHEY, SMNVEV (reference sequence). Trimming took 3 bases from V and 5 from J; bases not matched to a gene: 3. CDR3 size: 14 residues. The CDR3 coding sequence is TGTGCCAGCAGTTTCTCGGGACAGGGGTATGGCTACACCTTC. Encoded protein: CASSFSGQGYGYTF.

The chain uses TRBV5-1 and TRBJ2-2, with unresolved D. This CDR3 comprises 14 residues. V was cut by 0 bases and J by 3 bases, with 6 bases left in between. Germline CDR1 and CDR2: SGHRS and YFSETQ. DNA of the CDR3: TGCGCCAGCAGCTTGGGAGAATACACCGGGGAGCTGTTTTTT. Its translation: CASSLGEYTGELFF.

This sequence joins TRBV19 and TRBJ2-1; 15 positions match TRBD2. With 5 bases clipped from V and 5 bases from J, the junction kept 7 bases outside the gene matches. Per germline, CDR1 LNHDA and CDR2 SQIVND (reference sequence). The CDR3 loop spans 17 amino acids. The CDR3 reads CASSSGLAGGGDNEQFF. CDR3 DNA: TGTGCCAGTAGTTCGGGACTAGCGGGGGGCGGGGACAATGAGCAGTTCTTC.

This chain links TRBV25-1 with TRBJ1-2; no clear D. The CDR3 loop spans 14 amino acids. V was pared by 0 bases and J by 2 bases, with 7 bases between. Germline V gene sequence: CDR1 MGHDK, CDR2 SYGVNS. The CDR3 loop is CASSEYGVNYGYTF. The CDR3 DNA reads TGTGCCAGCAGTGAATATGGAGTGAACTATGGCTACACCTTC.

V usage is TRBV5-1 and J usage is TRBJ1-1, with a possible D match to TRBD1 (6 bases). Trimming stripped 4 bases from V and 0 bases from J, with 13 bases between. The germline V gene encodes CDR1 SGHRS and CDR2 YFSETQ. The CDR3 extends over 15 amino acids. In DNA, the CDR3 is TGCGCCAGCAGCCGGACAGTGGGGCTGAACACTGAAGCTTTCTTT. Protein product: CASSRTVGLNTEAFF.

This clone appeared a few times. CDR3 residues: CASSAGTRLTF. DNA of the CDR3: TGTGCCAGCAGTGCCGGGACCCGGTTAACCTTC. This chain connects TRBV2 to TRBJ1-2; D is possibly TRBD1 (5 bases). The CDR3 length is 11 residues. The germline V gene encodes CDR1 SNHLY and CDR2 FYNNEI. V gave up 4 bases and J gave up 14 bases, with 14 bases separating them.

The rearrangement uses TRBV7-8 and TRBJ2-2, with D possibly TRBD1 on 6 matching bases. The CDR3 contains 14 residues. Trimming left V 5 bases short and J 7 bases short, with 14 bases between. CDR1 SGHVS and CDR2 FQNEAQ come from the germline V gene. For the CDR3, the DNA is TGTGCCAGCAGCATACGGGACACAGGCGGGGAGCTGTTTTTT. Translated: CASSIRDTGGELFF.